This T cell receptor (beta chain) derives from a study of cytomegalovirus exposure and HLA in healthy donors. As regards this clone: Its target is unknown.

The study ran its PCR with 60 Vbeta and 13 Jbeta primers. Measured with immunoSEQ multiplex PCR; TCRdb has only the in-frame clones, and not every one. The sample records about 95,000 clones, more than 75% being singletons. This CDR3 region has 13 residues. CDR1 is SGHRS, CDR2 YFSETQ, per germline. Trimming removed 4 bases from V and 3 bases from J; junction bases left unmatched: 2. Likely unrecorded immune exposures existed in these nominally healthy donors. General study findings and limits: A later examination showed that TCR association rates differed by HLA locus, with DRB1 most and HLA-C fewest.

The rearrangement links TRBV5-1 to TRBJ2-7; 9 bases map to TRBD1. This TCR was sampled from a man aged 25-45 years in good health and CMV-seropositive. Specimen: PBMCs. CDR3 coding DNA: TGCGCCAGCAGCATGGGACAGGGCTACGAGCAGTACTTC. Translating it yields CASSMGQGYEQYF.